The 29 T cell receptor beta chains below all came from one sample that was sequenced in a study of blood T cell repertoires in COVID-19. Here immunoSEQ multiplex PCR was the method, and the copy in TCRdb shows in-frame clones only, minus some. This sample has approximately 110,000 clones, with roughly 80% found just once. The material sequenced was peripheral blood. The receptors come from a man older than 75 with COVID-19, enrolled during active disease.

This clone came up once. The identical CDR3 is also encoded by other nucleotide sequences in the sample. The gene calls are TRBV7-3 and TRBJ2-3, with D possibly matching TRBD1 (6 bases). The CDR3 loop spans 15 amino acids. Trimming removed 5 bases from V and 0 bases from J, with 12 bases in between. Germline CDR1 is SGHTA and CDR2 is FQGTGA. As DNA, the CDR3 is TGTGCCAGCAGCCTACAGGGTCCAAGCACAGATACGCAGTATTTT. The encoded protein is CASSLQGPSTDTQYF.

The chain recombines TRBV5-5 with TRBJ1-5; TRBD1 agrees at 8 bases. The CDR3 has 16 amino acids. Trimming cost V 4 bases and J 6 bases; bases outside gene matches: 12. Germline CDR1 is SGHKS and CDR2 is YYEKEE (reference sequence). CDR3 in amino acids: CASSRYAGQGGQPQHF. For the CDR3, the DNA is TGTGCCAGCAGCCGCTACGCTGGACAGGGAGGTCAGCCCCAGCATTTT.

The chain uses TRBV28 and TRBJ2-1; 9 nucleotides agree with TRBD2. From germline, CDR1 is MDHEN and CDR2 SYDVKM. This CDR3 is 16 amino acids long. Trimming cost V 3 bases and J 0 bases; bases outside gene matches: 3. CDR3 loop: CASSLTSGSSYNEQFF. The CDR3 region has the DNA TGTGCCAGCAGTTTGACTAGCGGAAGCTCCTACAATGAGCAGTTCTTC.

V and J are TRBV5-1 and TRBJ2-5, with D perhaps matching TRBD1 (6 bases). Trimming took off 1 base at V and 1 base at J, with 11 bases between the two ends. The CDR3 contains 15 residues. The V gene's germline CDR1 is SGHRS and CDR2 YFSETQ. In DNA form, the CDR3 reads TGCGCCAGCAGCTTGATCGGGACAAGCCAAGAGACCCAGTACTTC. Residues: CASSLIGTSQETQYF.

The gene calls are TRBV28 and TRBJ1-4; unclear D gene. The CDR3 spans 15 residues. Germline V gene data show CDR1 as MDHEN and CDR2 as SYDVKM. Trimming removed 3 bases at V and 0 bases at J, with 8 bases between. The CDR3 protein is CASSLVSATNEKLFF. The CDR3 nucleotides read TGTGCCAGCAGTTTGGTGTCAGCAACTAATGAAAAACTGTTTTTT.

This chain connects TRBV19 to TRBJ1-5; 7 bases line up with TRBD1. In germline, CDR1 is LNHDA, CDR2 SQIVND (reference sequence). With 6 bases clipped from V and 2 bases from J, the junction kept 4 bases outside the gene matches. This CDR3 comprises 14 residues. CDR3 residues: CASSTGVGNQPQHF. For the CDR3, the DNA is TGTGCCAGTAGCACAGGGGTTGGCAATCAGCCCCAGCATTTT.

This clone was recorded at least ten times. The CDR3 sequence is CASSLILAGNTGELFF. The CDR3 region has the DNA TGTGCCAGCAGTCTGATACTAGCGGGGAACACCGGGGAGCTGTTTTTT. The V gene is TRBV27, the J gene TRBJ2-2; 9 nucleotides line up with TRBD2. The CDR3 is 16 residues long. CDR1 MNHEY and CDR2 SMNVEV come from the germline V gene (reference sequence). The trim removed 5 bases at V and 1 base at J, leaving 5 bases unmatched.

The chain links TRBV7-2 to TRBJ2-6; tentative D call: TRBD1 (6 bases). V was trimmed by 7 bases and J by 1 base, leaving 17 bases between them. Germline CDR1 reads SGHTA; CDR2 reads FQGNSA. The CDR3 is made up of 17 amino acids. DNA of the CDR3: TGTGCCAGCATCCGGGACACTCGATTTTCTGGGGCCAACGTCCTGACTTTC. Its translation is CASIRDTRFSGANVLTF.

The chain joins TRBV5-7 to TRBJ1-4, with no clear D. TRBV5-7 is designated an ORF whose function remains uncertain. Trimming shortened V by 0 bases and J by 0 bases, and 15 bases separated the two germline ends. The CDR3 runs 18 residues. DNA for the CDR3: TGTGCCAGCAGCTTGGCCCCGGGTCCACTTGCAACTAATGAAAAACTGTTTTTT. Protein sequence: CASSLAPGPLATNEKLFF.

The V and J genes are TRBV12-3 or TRBV12-4 and TRBJ2-3; D may be TRBD1 (5 bases). The CDR3 extends over 13 amino acids. Trimming took 3 bases from V and 6 from J, leaving 10 bases between them. The CDR3, as DNA: TGTGCCAGCAGTTTCGGACAAGGTGATACGCAGTATTTT. This encodes CASSFGQGDTQYF.

Here the CDR3 DNA reads TGTGCCAGCAGCTTGATGCAGGACTATGGCTACACCTTC. This sequence encodes CASSLMQDYGYTF. The chain recombines TRBV5-5 with TRBJ1-2; D gene uncertain. The CDR3 has 13 amino acids. Germline V gives CDR1 SGHKS, CDR2 YYEKEE (reference sequence). Trimming left V 1 base short and J 3 bases short, with 7 bases between.

The V and J genes are TRBV4-2 and TRBJ2-7, with no clear D. With 0 bases removed from V and 6 bases from J, the gap between germline ends came to 9 bases. Germline lookup yields CDR1 LGHNA and CDR2 YNFKEQ. This CDR3 has 13 amino acids. This CDR3 is CASSQDRRVEQYF. The CDR3, as DNA: TGTGCCAGCAGCCAAGATAGACGGGTCGAGCAGTACTTC.

The CDR3 bases are TGCGCCAGCAGCTTGGACAGGAGTGTTATCACCGGGGAGCTGTTTTTT. It specifies CASSLDRSVITGELFF. The chain joins TRBV5-1 to TRBJ2-2, with D possibly matching TRBD1 (5 bases). This CDR3 is built from 16 residues. Trimming pared 0 bases from V and 4 bases from J, leaving 13 bases between. Germline loops: CDR1 SGHRS, CDR2 YFSETQ.

The rearrangement uses TRBV15 and TRBJ1-1, with a possible D match to TRBD1 (6 bases). The V gene's germline CDR1 is LNHNV and CDR2 YYDKDF (reference sequence). V was cut by 0 bases and J by 8 bases, with 16 bases left in between. The CDR3 spans 15 residues. The CDR3 loop reads CATSREGAARGEAFF. The DNA of the CDR3 is TGTGCCACCAGCAGAGAGGGGGCAGCCCGAGGGGAAGCTTTCTTT.

The J gene is TRBJ2-7, the V gene TRBV4-2; D might be TRBD1 (6 bases). Trimming removed 6 bases at V and 2 bases at J, with 11 bases between. The CDR3 is made up of 13 amino acids. In germline, CDR1 is LGHNA, CDR2 YNFKEQ. The CDR3 here is CASRGQSAYEQYF. The DNA of the CDR3 is TGTGCCAGCAGAGGACAGTCCGCCTACGAGCAGTACTTC.

The rearrangement links TRBV7-2 to TRBJ2-1, with 10 positions matching TRBD2. V lost 3 bases and J lost 4; bases outside the gene matches: 3. The CDR3 runs 15 residues. In germline, CDR1 is SGHTA, CDR2 FQGNSA. The CDR3 loop reads CASSFSGGRYNEQFF. The CDR3, as DNA: TGTGCCAGCAGCTTTAGCGGGGGGCGGTACAATGAGCAGTTCTTC.

The chain has TRBV29-1 and TRBJ1-2; the match to TRBD1 covers 10 bases. In germline, CDR1 is SQVTM, CDR2 ANQGSEA. V dropped 6 bases and J dropped 0; count of bases not matched to a gene: 7. The CDR3 length is 15 residues. CDR3: CSVTPGTGANYGYTF. The CDR3 region has the DNA TGCAGCGTCACCCCCGGGACAGGGGCTAACTATGGCTACACCTTC.

The chain couples TRBV21-1 to TRBJ2-7; the DNA was not compared with TRBD1, the D call given in the table. TRBV21-1 is a known pseudogene. The CDR3 covers 11 residues. The CDR3 DNA reads TGTGCCAGCAGGACAGTGGACGAGCAGTACTTC. This gives the protein CASRTVDEQYF.

This clone was counted once. The V gene is TRBV5-1, the J gene TRBJ1-5; D is undetermined. Trimming stripped 3 bases from V and 1 base from J, with 8 bases between. CDR1 and CDR2 (germline): SGHRS, YFSETQ. This CDR3 has 14 residues. The CDR3 loop reads CASSSGISNQPQHF. CDR3 coding DNA: TGCGCCAGCAGCTCCGGGATAAGCAATCAGCCCCAGCATTTT.

The chain has TRBV6-5 and TRBJ1-5; D unresolved. V lost 2 bases to trimming and J lost 2 bases, with 13 bases between them. Germline CDR1 reads MNHEY; CDR2 reads SVGAGI. The CDR3 totals 16 residues. DNA for the CDR3: TGTGCCAGCAGTTACGCAACACCCGAGGGCAATCAGCCCCAGCATTTT. This codes for CASSYATPEGNQPQHF.

V usage is TRBV18 and J usage is TRBJ2-1; D is unresolved. V lost 0 bases and J 11 bases, leaving 14 bases between the germline ends. The CDR3 is 14 residues long. Germline V CDR1 and CDR2: KGHSH, LQKENI. The CDR3 region is CASSPPLSVKQQFF. The CDR3 coding sequence is TGTGCCAGCTCACCACCGTTGTCCGTGAAGCAGCAGTTCTTC.

V and J are TRBV2 and TRBJ2-7, with a tentative D call TRBD2 (5 bases). CDR3 length: 15 amino acids. The V gene's germline CDR1 is SNHLY and CDR2 FYNNEI. Trimming cost V 6 bases and J 0 bases, with 15 bases left between them. The CDR3 DNA reads as TGTGCCAGCAGCCCTTCGCGGGCCAGCTCCTACGAGCAGTACTTC. It specifies CASSPSRASSYEQYF.

The chain combines TRBV7-2 with TRBJ1-4; 7 bases map to TRBD1. V lost 1 base and J lost 4; bases outside the gene matches: 3. CDR3 size: 15 residues. CDR1 SGHTA and CDR2 FQGNSA come from the germline V gene. The chain's CDR3 is CASSLGDSDNEKLFF. For the CDR3, the DNA is TGTGCCAGCAGCTTAGGGGACAGTGATAATGAAAAACTGTTTTTT.

The genes are TRBV4-2 and TRBJ2-2, with 11 nucleotides matching TRBD2. The ends lost 3 bases at V and 0 bases at J; junction bases unmatched: 12. The CDR3 has 20 amino acids. The germline gives CDR1 LGHNA, CDR2 YNFKEQ. The CDR3 DNA sequence: TGTGCCAGCAGCCACCGCCCGGGACTAGCGGCTTCGTCGAACACCGGGGAGCTGTTTTTT. Amino acid sequence: CASSHRPGLAASSNTGELFF.

This chain links TRBV6-1 with TRBJ2-1; tentatively, D is TRBD2 (6 bases). With 0 bases removed from V and 0 bases from J, the gap between germline ends came to 12 bases. Germline-derived CDR1 and CDR2 are MNHNS and SASEGT. The CDR3 is 17 residues long. CDR3 loop: CASSEARVADSYNEQFF. The DNA for the CDR3 is TGTGCCAGCAGTGAAGCGCGGGTAGCGGACTCCTACAATGAGCAGTTCTTC.

The chain combines TRBV2 with TRBJ1-6, with D unclear. The CDR3 is 15 amino acids. The V gene's germline CDR1 is SNHLY and CDR2 FYNNEI. V dropped 4 bases and J dropped 7 bases, with 14 bases sitting between them. The CDR3 DNA is TGTGCCAGCAGTGTTGCGGCAGCCCAAAATTCACCCCTCCACTTT. Amino acid sequence: CASSVAAAQNSPLHF.

This clone was recorded a few times. The J gene is TRBJ1-6, the V gene TRBV28; TRBD1 agrees at 9 bases. V shed 3 bases, J shed 10 bases, and the junction held 7 bases outside the gene matches. The CDR3 has 15 amino acids. Germline lookup yields CDR1 MDHEN and CDR2 SYDVKM. The CDR3 is CASSFTTGGESPLHF. As DNA, the CDR3 is TGTGCCAGCAGTTTCACTACAGGGGGCGAATCACCCCTCCACTTT.

The chain's CDR3 is CASRRGRNEQYF. DNA for the CDR3: TGTGCCAGCAGAAGGGGGCGAAACGAGCAGTACTTC. The V call is TRBV28, the J call TRBJ2-7; TRBD1 aligns across 7 bases. Germline V gene lookup returns CDR1 MDHEN and CDR2 SYDVKM. This CDR3 has 12 residues. V shed 6 bases and J 5 bases; nucleotides not matched to a gene: 4.

The CDR3 reads CASLSGRGTGELFF. CDR3 nucleotide sequence: TGTGCCAGCCTGAGCGGGAGAGGCACCGGGGAGCTGTTTTTT. V usage is TRBV2 and J usage is TRBJ2-2; 8 positions match TRBD2. The V gene end was trimmed by 8 bases and the J gene end by 4 bases; junction bases not matched to a gene: 6. The germline CDR1 and CDR2 sequences are SNHLY and FYNNEI. CDR3 size: 14 residues. The full variable domain, with the rest looked up from reference TRBV2 and TRBJ2-2, is EPEVTQTPSHQVTQMGQEVILRCVPISNHLYFYWYRQILGQKVEFLVSFYNNEISEKSEIFDDQFSVERPDGSNFTLKIRSTKLEDSAMYFCASLSGRGTGELFFGEGSRLTVL.